The entry below describes one TCR beta chain. A single count supports this clone. There is no known antigen for this receptor. The input lacks base qualities; no much larger clone sits a single base away. The study tested focal radiation therapy combined with CTLA-4 blockade (ipilimumab) in patients with chemo-refractory metastatic non-small-cell lung cancer. Library prep was done by the immunoSEQ multiplex PCR assay. Here the immuneACCESS table is served through TCRdb, limited to in-frame sequences with V and J called. Missing clones are a known gap in these copies; in checked studies unresolved V genes cover under half, and the rest lacks a known reason. Counted in this sample were approximately 95,000 clones; 82% of them appeared once. The top ten hold around 3.6% of the sample. Reading the germline V gene (reference sequence) gives CDR1 WNHNN and CDR2 SYGVQD. The germline V and J ends show losses of 6 bases and 7 bases respectively, and no gene match explains 11 bases of the junction. From cysteine to phenylalanine, the CDR3 is 14 amino acids long. The sequence is cut down to CDR3 DNA, 42 bases in frame from base 1.

These data belong to a study of radiotherapy plus CTLA-4 blockade in lung cancer listed by TCRdb under 2018. Background on the whole study: Among enrolled patients, roughly 20% had an objective response and 31% reached disease control. On the study overall, not on this receptor specifically: TCR clones derived from tumors expanded in peripheral blood after treatment with radiotherapy and ipilimumab. The strongest predictors of response were reported to be early dynamic shifts in blood T cell clones along with a rise in serum interferon-beta following radiation.

The specimen comprised peripheral blood, sampled from a patient treated with radiotherapy plus ipilimumab. The TCR comes from a human donor with non-small cell lung cancer who had a partial response to radiotherapy plus ipilimumab. The chain is encoded by TRBV10-1 joined to TRBJ2-5, with TRBD1 identical over 7 junction bases. The CDR3 loop reads CASSHTGERGTQYF. The DNA sequence follows: TGCGCCAGCAGCCATACAGGGGAAAGGGGGACCCAGTACTTC.